The present T cell receptor (beta chain) was sequenced within a study of blood T cell repertoires in COVID-19. At the level of the study: Sites across the United States, Italy and Spain contributed samples from acute and convalescent COVID-19. The cDNA or gDNA used as material had been derived from T cells, B-cell-depleted T cells, or PBMCs.

As processed by the authors: From reference gene primer amplification, estimates of nucleated cell counts were derived. Sequencing was performed with immunoSEQ multiplex PCR; in TCRdb, only in-frame clones are kept and a portion is missing. That table supplies the V and J calls and clone size; D and trimming were determined from the DNA. The sample gives more than 70,000 clones, over 70% of which show up once; 5% to 6.5% is in the top ten. The TCR sequence derives from a man aged 50 to 60 with active COVID-19. Sequencing was carried out using peripheral blood.

The CDR3 bases are TGTGCCAGCAGCGAGGGGGGGCTTGAAGCTTTCTTT. Protein: CASSEGGLEAFF. The chain carries TRBV28 and TRBJ1-1, with TRBD1 as a possible D gene (6 bases). Germline assignment: CDR1 MDHEN and CDR2 SYDVKM. The CDR3 is 12 amino acids. V lost 6 bases and J lost 7, with 12 bases in between.